The 30 T cell receptor beta chains below come from one sample, sequenced in a study of T cells in Graves' hyperthyroidism and ophthalmopathy. TCR beta CDR3 sequences were amplified from RNA transcripts. HTBI primers were the set used in a first-round RT-PCR of the TCR CDR3. MiXCR was run by TCRdb on the multiplex PCR reads, yielding one entry per CDR3 protein. The repertoire includes almost 500,000 distinct CDR3 sequences, about 22% of them detected once, and about 53% sits in the top ten. The material sequenced was blood. Source of these receptors: a woman between 65 and 79 years old with Graves' ophthalmopathy.

This clonotype has a count of ten or more. This chain joins TRBV28 and TRBJ2-7; a possible D gene is TRBD1 (6 bases). V was trimmed by 3 bases and J by 5 bases, leaving 17 bases between them. CDR3 size: 15 residues. Germline CDR1 and CDR2: MDHEN and SYDVKM. The CDR3 loop reads CASSLGQGNTHEQYF. The CDR3 nucleotides are TGTGCCAGCAGTTTGGGGCAGGGGAACACTCACGAGCAGTACTTC.

The chain employs TRBV16 and TRBJ1-2; 8 nucleotides agree with TRBD1. V was clipped by 0 bases and J by 2 bases; unmatched bases: 2. This CDR3 is built from 15 residues. CDR1 and CDR2 from the germline V gene are KGHSY and FQNENV. The CDR3 nucleotides read TGTGCCAGCAGCCAATCCAGGGGGCGGAACTATGGCTACACCTTC. This sequence encodes CASSQSRGRNYGYTF.

A few counts support this clonotype. The J gene is TRBJ1-1, the V gene TRBV27; maybe TRBD1 (6 bases). Germline-derived CDR1 and CDR2 are MNHEY and SMNVEV (reference sequence). The V end lost 4 bases, the J end lost 9 bases, and 18 bases lay between the germline ends. This CDR3 has 14 residues. Here the CDR3 DNA reads TGTGCCAGCAGTTCCCGAGTGGGGGCAGGGCAAGCTTTCTTT. Translated: CASSSRVGAGQAFF.

The chain has TRBV5-1 and TRBJ2-7, with D uncertain. Germline V CDR1 and CDR2: SGHRS, YFSETQ. Trimming cost V 6 bases and J 0 bases, with 10 bases left between them. The CDR3 length is 13 residues. The CDR3 loop reads CASTGPNSYEQYF. CDR3 coding DNA: TGCGCCAGCACCGGTCCGAACTCCTACGAGCAGTACTTC. The full variable domain, with the rest looked up from reference TRBV5-1 and TRBJ2-7, is KAGVTQTPRYLIKTRGQQVTLSCSPISGHRSVSWYQQTPGQGLQFLFEYFSETQRNKGNFPGRFSGRQFSNSRSEMNVSTLELGDSALYLCASTGPNSYEQYFGPGTRLTVT.

This clonotype appeared a few times. The chain uses TRBV5-1 and TRBJ2-2, with 12 bases identical to TRBD2. The CDR3 has 15 residues. Germline trimming cut 2 bases from V and 7 bases from J; bases unmatched to any gene: 3. CDR1 and CDR2 (germline): SGHRS, YFSETQ. The DNA of the CDR3 is TGCGCCAGCAGCTTAACTAGCGGGAGGTACGGGGAGCTGTTTTTT. Residues: CASSLTSGRYGELFF.

This clonotype showed up many times. The chain is built from TRBV2 and TRBJ1-1; 7 bases are a match to TRBD1. The length of the CDR3 is 13 residues. J gave up 5 bases and V 5 bases, and 5 bases lay outside the gene matches. From germline, CDR1 is SNHLY and CDR2 FYNNEI. CDR3 coding DNA: TGTGCCAGCAGTAGACAGGGATTGACTGAAGCTTTCTTT. This translates into CASSRQGLTEAFF. Supplemented by reference TRBV2 and TRBJ1-1, the full variable domain reads EPEVTQTPSHQVTQMGQEVILRCVPISNHLYFYWYRQILGQKVEFLVSFYNNEISEKSEIFDDQFSVERPDGSNFTLKIRSTKLEDSAMYFCASSRQGLTEAFFGQGTRLTVV.

This clonotype was detected ten times or more. This rearrangement joins TRBV7-9 to TRBJ1-2, with 10 positions matching TRBD1. This CDR3 is built from 14 residues. Per the germline V gene, CDR1 is SEHNR and CDR2 is FQNEAQ (reference sequence). Unmatched junction bases numbered 4, after V lost 5 bases and J lost 4 bases. CDR3 sequence: CASSPTGGGYGYTF. The CDR3 DNA reads TGTGCCAGCAGCCCGACAGGGGGCGGCTATGGCTACACCTTC.

This chain joins TRBV20-1 and TRBJ2-5; 7 bases agree with TRBD1. The CDR3 consists of 12 residues. The V segment lost 6 bases and the J segment 6 bases; nucleotides outside the gene matches: 7. CDR1 is DFQATT, CDR2 SNEGSKA, per germline (reference sequence). The CDR3 protein is CSATPDRQTQYF. The CDR3 region has the DNA TGCAGTGCCACTCCGGACAGGCAGACCCAGTACTTC.

The V call is TRBV29-1, the J call TRBJ2-5; D is perhaps TRBD2 (7 bases). Germline V lookup: CDR1 SQVTM, CDR2 ANQGSEA. With 7 bases removed from V and 5 bases from J, the gap between germline ends came to 17 bases. The CDR3 totals 13 residues. The CDR3 here is CSAQRGGGETQYF. CDR3 nucleotides: TGCAGCGCCCAAAGGGGGGGCGGGGAGACCCAGTACTTC.

This clonotype was counted only a few times. In nucleotides, the CDR3 is TGTGCCAGCAGCCTCGGGGAGGGGGCCCAGCCCCAGCATTTT. Protein product: CASSLGEGAQPQHF. V gene TRBV13 combines with J gene TRBJ1-5, with 7 bases that match TRBD1. Germline CDR1 and CDR2: PRHDT and FYEKMQ (reference sequence). The ends lost 5 bases at V and 7 bases at J; junction bases unmatched: 8. CDR3 length: 14 residues.

This clonotype came up a few times. The chain has TRBV6-2 or TRBV6-3 and TRBJ1-2, with D unclear. CDR3 length equals 12 residues. Between the trimmed V and J ends, which lost 6 bases and 5 bases, there was a span of 10 bases. In germline, CDR1 is MNHEY, CDR2 SVGEGT. The CDR3 here is CASSTSPYGYTF. The CDR3 nucleotides read TGTGCCAGCAGCACCAGTCCATATGGCTACACCTTC.

This clonotype came up many times. The V gene is TRBV30, the J gene TRBJ1-1; 10 bases line up with TRBD1. CDR3 length equals 14 residues. The germline V gene has CDR1 GTSNPN and CDR2 SVGIG (reference sequence). Trimming took 1 base from V and 5 from J; bases not matched to a gene: 4. CDR3: CAWSETGGWTEAFF. CDR3 sequence (DNA): TGTGCCTGGAGTGAGACAGGGGGCTGGACTGAAGCTTTCTTT.

CDR3 amino acids: CSVVGASGRAAYEQYF. Here the CDR3 DNA reads TGCAGCGTTGTGGGGGCTAGCGGGAGGGCCGCCTACGAGCAGTACTTC. This chain joins TRBV29-1 and TRBJ2-7; 12 bases align to TRBD2. CDR3 length equals 16 residues. V was pared by 4 bases and J by 2 bases, with 9 bases of the junction left unmatched. Germline CDR1 reads SQVTM; CDR2 reads ANQGSEA.

The rearrangement links TRBV6-2 or TRBV6-3 to TRBJ1-2; perhaps TRBD1 as D (5 bases). V was pared by 7 bases and J by 7 bases, with 10 bases between. Germline CDR1 is MNHEY and CDR2 is SVGEGT. This CDR3 is 11 amino acids long. The CDR3 DNA is TGTGCCAGCACCCAGGGACCTGGCTACACCTTC. Residues: CASTQGPGYTF.

Concerning this clonotype itself: With a much larger clone just one base away, this may be a read error. The chain carries TRBV7-9 and TRBJ1-4; 9 positions agree with TRBD1. The CDR3 runs 14 residues. Germline loops: CDR1 SEHNR, CDR2 FQNEAQ (reference sequence). DNA of the CDR3: TGTGCCGGCAGCCCGGGGACAGGGAATGAAAAACTGTTTTTT. Its translation: CAGSPGTGNEKLFF.

At least ten counts were recorded for this clonotype. The chain couples TRBV12-3 or TRBV12-4 to TRBJ2-3; 7 positions match TRBD1. This CDR3 region has 15 residues. Unmatched junction bases numbered 3, after V lost 3 bases and J lost 0 bases. This CDR3 reads CASSFYRGSTDTQYF. CDR3 sequence (DNA): TGTGCCAGCAGTTTCTACAGGGGAAGCACAGATACGCAGTATTTT.

This rearrangement joins TRBV6-1 to TRBJ1-3; possible D gene TRBD1, 5 bases. Trimming took 8 bases from V and 0 from J, leaving 14 bases between them. Germline CDR1 is MNHNS and CDR2 is SASEGT. The CDR3 is made up of 15 amino acids. CDR3 nucleotides: TGTGCCAGCGGCGGGGGGACGGGCTCTGGAAACACCATATATTTT. It translates to CASGGGTGSGNTIYF.

There are many counts of this clonotype. The CDR3 loop reads CASIWVHQETQYF. The DNA for the CDR3 is TGTGCCAGCATTTGGGTCCACCAAGAGACCCAGTACTTC. This chain connects TRBV2 to TRBJ2-5; no definite D call. The V end lost 7 bases, the J end lost 0 bases, and 9 bases lay between the germline ends. This CDR3 comprises 13 residues. Germline values: CDR1 SNHLY, CDR2 FYNNEI. The full variable domain, in which reference TRBV2 and TRBJ2-5 provide the parts outside the CDR3, is EPEVTQTPSHQVTQMGQEVILRCVPISNHLYFYWYRQILGQKVEFLVSFYNNEISEKSEIFDDQFSVERPDGSNFTLKIRSTKLEDSAMYFCASIWVHQETQYFGPGTRLLVL.

The rearrangement uses TRBV19 and TRBJ2-1; D is tentatively TRBD1 or TRBD2 (5 bases each). V dropped 3 bases and J dropped 7 bases, with 16 bases sitting between them. The CDR3 contains 15 residues. Germline-derived CDR1 and CDR2 are LNHDA and SQIVND (reference sequence). The CDR3 is CASSMVDMDWNEQFF. The CDR3 DNA follows: TGTGCCAGTAGTATGGTGGACATGGACTGGAATGAGCAGTTCTTC.

The chain couples TRBV9 to TRBJ2-1; 7 nucleotides match TRBD2. After removal of 3 bases from V and 6 bases from J, the junction contained 12 bases not matched to a gene. CDR1 is SGDLS and CDR2 is YYNGEE in the germline V gene. CDR3 length equals 16 residues. CDR3 protein: CASSGGVAGAPNEQFF. CDR3 coding DNA: TGTGCCAGCAGCGGGGGGGTGGCGGGAGCCCCCAATGAGCAGTTCTTC.

At least ten counts were recorded for this clonotype. The chain couples TRBV5-1 to TRBJ2-1; possibly TRBD1 or TRBD2 for D (6 bases each). V lost 4 bases and J lost 8, with 16 bases in between. Germline-derived CDR1 and CDR2 are SGHRS and YFSETQ. The CDR3 consists of 14 residues. CDR3 bases: TGCGCCAGCAGCCGGAGGGAGACAGGAGATGAGCAGTTCTTC. This codes for CASSRRETGDEQFF.

This clonotype came up a few times. The chain couples TRBV20-1 to TRBJ2-4; D perhaps matches TRBD2 (5 bases). CDR1 is DFQATT and CDR2 is SNEGSKA in the germline V gene (reference sequence). The CDR3 totals 14 residues. Trimming took 4 bases from V and 0 from J, leaving 10 bases between them. The CDR3, as DNA: TGCAGTGCTACTCCGGGGATAGCCAAAAACATTCAGTACTTC. It translates to CSATPGIAKNIQYF.

This clonotype has a handful of counts. This chain connects TRBV29-1 to TRBJ2-7; possibly TRBD2 for D (7 bases). The germline V gene encodes CDR1 SQVTM and CDR2 ANQGSEA. The CDR3 covers 14 residues. Trimming pared 4 bases from V and 6 bases from J, leaving 19 bases between. The CDR3 region is CSVAGGRPSSEQYF. The CDR3 DNA reads TGCAGCGTTGCCGGGGGGCGGCCCTCGAGCGAGCAGTACTTC.

The table lists this clonotype with many counts. The V gene is TRBV12-3 or TRBV12-4, the J gene TRBJ2-5; D gene uncertain. Trimming stripped 3 bases from V and 3 bases from J, with 8 bases between. The CDR3 contains 13 residues. The CDR3 here is CASSFATKETQYF. CDR3 sequence (DNA): TGTGCCAGCAGTTTTGCCACCAAAGAGACCCAGTACTTC.

This clonotype was seen repeatedly, ten times or more. The chain combines TRBV28 with TRBJ2-7; TRBD1 is a possible D gene (5 bases). V lost 4 bases, J lost 6 bases, and 16 bases lay in between. The CDR3 runs to 14 residues. Germline V gives CDR1 MDHEN, CDR2 SYDVKM. In nucleotides, the CDR3 is TGTGCCAGCAGTTCTGCAGGGTGGTGGCTCGAGCAGTACTTC. Translated, it gives CASSSAGWWLEQYF.

The V gene is TRBV19, the J gene TRBJ1-1; 9 bases line up with TRBD1. CDR1 LNHDA and CDR2 SQIVND come from the germline V gene (reference sequence). The V gene end was trimmed by 4 bases and the J gene end by 0 bases; junction bases not matched to a gene: 6. CDR3 size: 16 residues. The CDR3 protein is CASSKDRGIMNTEAFF. In nucleotides, the CDR3 is TGTGCCAGTAGTAAGGACAGGGGAATAATGAACACTGAAGCTTTCTTT.

The chain links TRBV6-2 or TRBV6-3 to TRBJ1-3; D unresolved. Germline V gene data show CDR1 as MNHEY and CDR2 as SVGEGT. V lost 2 bases and J 0 bases, leaving 8 bases between the germline ends. The CDR3 covers 15 residues. Here the CDR3 reads CASSYAFNSGNTIYF. The CDR3 DNA is TGTGCCAGCAGTTACGCCTTTAACTCTGGAAACACCATATATTTT.

The V call is TRBV20-1, the J call TRBJ1-5; D not resolved. The V end was cut by 5 bases, the J end by 1 base, with 15 bases between. Germline values: CDR1 DFQATT, CDR2 SNEGSKA (reference sequence). CDR3 size: 15 residues. In DNA, the CDR3 is TGCAGTGCTTATCAGGCTCGGGGAAGCAATCAGCCCCAGCATTTT. Translating gives CSAYQARGSNQPQHF.

This clonotype was counted many times. The chain joins TRBV6-5 to TRBJ1-5, with D maybe TRBD1 (5 bases). Trimming took 0 bases from V and 2 from J, leaving 5 bases between them. Germline CDR1 MNHEY, CDR2 SVGAGI. The CDR3 length is 14 residues. The CDR3 spells CASSYSRGNQPQHF. The CDR3 coding sequence is TGTGCCAGCAGTTACTCCAGGGGCAATCAGCCCCAGCATTTT.

This clonotype was seen a few times. The chain carries TRBV15 and TRBJ2-7; TRBD2 aligns across 8 bases. V shed 0 bases, J shed 0 bases, and the junction held 13 bases outside the gene matches. The CDR3 is made up of 19 amino acids. Germline CDR1 LNHNV, CDR2 YYDKDF (reference sequence). CDR3 nucleotide sequence: TGTGCCACCAGCAGAGATTACCGGGGGGGACTCCAGAGCTCCTACGAGCAGTACTTC. The encoded protein is CATSRDYRGGLQSSYEQYF.